The source of this T cell receptor beta chain is a study of shared clonotypes between healthy human individuals. Sequencing used immunoSEQ multiplex PCR; TCRdb keeps in-frame clones, though not all of them. Among 2 million to 2.5 million clones listed, approximately 90% were seen once. As concerns this clone: Its specificity is not known.

Germline V lookup: CDR1 LGHNA, CDR2 YSLEER. Trimming removed 5 bases from V and 5 bases from J; junction bases left unmatched: 11. The CDR3 is made up of 16 amino acids. General study results and limits: Donors were few, which limited the genetic and exposure-history diversity represented.

The V gene is TRBV4-3, the J gene TRBJ2-7; 11 bases fit TRBD2. The sequence came from a man between 18 and 29 years old in good health. Some clones in this sample may be carry-over from other donors' samples. The sample consisted of naive CD4+ T cells from PBMCs. The subset is: CD45RA+ positively selected. CDR3 sequence (DNA): TGCGCCAGCAGCACTCAATTAGCGGGAGGGCCGCACGAGCAGTACTTC. This sequence encodes CASSTQLAGGPHEQYF.